One and the same sample provided the 14 T cell receptor beta chains below, sequenced in a study of T-cell memory formation after mild COVID-19. TCRdb fed the 5' RACE reads into MiXCR, producing one record per CDR3 protein. The data contain roughly 600,000 distinct CDR3 sequences, about a sixth of them singletons. Sequencing input: PBMCs or a T cell subset sorted from them (not recorded which). The receptors come from an adult woman who had mild COVID-19 (a few samples of this study predate the infection). Cell type and time point are not known.

V and J are TRBV7-9 and TRBJ1-4; no reliable D call. With 5 bases removed from V and 5 bases from J, the gap between germline ends came to 12 bases. CDR1 is SEHNR and CDR2 is FQNEAQ in the germline V gene (reference sequence). The CDR3 has 14 residues. The CDR3 region has the DNA TGTGCCAGCAGCCCCCTACAGCTGAATGAAAAACTGTTTTTT. Amino acids: CASSPLQLNEKLFF.

This clonotype was counted between two and nine times. CDR3 sequence (DNA): TGTGCCAGCAGCGTAGGGACAAGAAGCACAGATACGCAGTATTTT. This gives the protein CASSVGTRSTDTQYF. The J gene is TRBJ2-3, the V gene TRBV9, with a weak D call TRBD1 (5 bases). The CDR3 runs to 15 residues. The V end lost 0 bases, the J end lost 0 bases, and 8 bases lay between the germline ends. The germline CDR1 and CDR2 sequences are SGDLS and YYNGEE. Full variable domain (rest looked up from reference TRBV9 and TRBJ2-3): DSGVTQTPKHLITATGQRVTLRCSPRSGDLSVYWYQQSLDQGLQFLIQYYNGEERAKGNILERFSAQQFPDLHSELNLSSLELGDSALYFCASSVGTRSTDTQYFGPGTRLTVL.

This clonotype appeared a few times. This sequence joins TRBV12-3 or TRBV12-4 and TRBJ2-1; TRBD1 agrees at 9 bases. V gave up 1 base and J gave up 2 bases; unmatched junction bases: 3. The CDR3 covers 16 residues. The CDR3 loop is CASSLVTGGTYNEQFF. CDR3 sequence (DNA): TGTGCCAGCAGTTTAGTGACAGGGGGTACCTACAATGAGCAGTTCTTC.

The chain recombines TRBV24-1 with TRBJ2-5; D is possibly TRBD2 (6 bases). V was shortened by 3 bases and J by 5 bases, with 15 bases between the two germline ends. Germline V gene sequence: CDR1 KGHDR, CDR2 SFDVKD. There are 15 residues in the CDR3. The CDR3 protein is CATSDPRRAGETQYF. CDR3 bases: TGTGCCACCAGTGATCCCCGGAGGGCTGGGGAGACCCAGTACTTC.

In this sample, this clonotype turned up a few times. This sequence joins TRBV11-2 and TRBJ2-1; no clear D gene. V was trimmed by 0 bases and J by 2 bases, leaving 8 bases between them. CDR1 and CDR2 from the germline V gene are SGHAT and FQNNGV. This CDR3 contains 15 residues. The CDR3 loop is CASSLDTGAYNEQFF. The CDR3 coding sequence is TGTGCCAGCAGCTTAGATACGGGCGCCTACAATGAGCAGTTCTTC.

This clonotype was counted between two and nine times. The rearrangement links TRBV6-2 or TRBV6-3 to TRBJ2-1; unclear D gene. The CDR3 extends over 12 amino acids. The V gene's germline CDR1 is MNHEY and CDR2 SVGEGT. V was clipped by 6 bases and J by 11 bases, with 14 bases between them. CDR3 bases: TGTGCCAGCAGCCAACAGAGACACAAGCAGTTCTTC. Its protein product is CASSQQRHKQFF.

The sample holds many counts of this clonotype. The rearrangement links TRBV7-9 to TRBJ2-3; 11 bases align to TRBD2. The ends lost 1 base at V and 4 bases at J; junction bases unmatched: 4. CDR1 and CDR2 from the germline V gene are SEHNR and FQNEAQ (reference sequence). This CDR3 is 16 amino acids long. The CDR3 sequence is CASSLVLAGGSDTQYF. For the CDR3, the DNA is TGTGCCAGCAGCTTAGTTCTAGCGGGAGGTTCAGATACGCAGTATTTT.

The rearrangement joins TRBV7-8 to TRBJ2-2, with D uncertain. Trimming removed 5 bases at V and 7 bases at J, with 20 bases between. The CDR3 sequence is 16 residues long. Germline assignment: CDR1 SGHVS and CDR2 FQNEAQ. The CDR3 coding sequence is TGTGCCAGCAGCCAACTCGGCTGGGAATGGGGCGGGGAGCTGTTTTTT. Protein sequence: CASSQLGWEWGGELFF.

This clonotype showed up just a few times. The chain recombines TRBV19 with TRBJ2-5, with D possibly matching TRBD2 (5 bases). The V gene's germline CDR1 is LNHDA and CDR2 SQIVND (reference sequence). The V end was cut by 7 bases, the J end by 7 bases, with 16 bases between. The CDR3 covers 13 residues. In DNA, the CDR3 is TGTGCCAGTAATCACGGGGAAGAAGGGACCCAGTACTTC. Protein: CASNHGEEGTQYF.

This clonotype was observed a few times. The CDR3 bases are TGTGCCAGCAGCCTAGGCAACGGGATGAACACCGGGGAGCTGTTTTTT. It codes for CASSLGNGMNTGELFF. The genes are TRBV7-7 and TRBJ2-2, with a weak D call TRBD2 (5 bases). Between the trimmed V and J ends, which lost 5 bases and 1 base, there was a span of 14 bases. Germline-derived CDR1 and CDR2 are SSHAT and FNYEAQ (reference sequence). CDR3 size: 16 residues.

V gene TRBV20-1 combines with J gene TRBJ2-3, with 7 bases aligning to TRBD2. Germline assignment: CDR1 DFQATT and CDR2 SNEGSKA (reference sequence). This CDR3 is built from 13 residues. V was clipped by 3 bases and J by 1 base; unmatched bases: 1. CDR3 sequence: CSARTSRTDTQYF. In DNA form, the CDR3 reads TGCAGTGCTAGGACTAGCCGCACAGATACGCAGTATTTT.

The V and J genes are TRBV19 and TRBJ1-1; no firm D call. Germline V lookup: CDR1 LNHDA, CDR2 SQIVND (reference sequence). V lost 0 bases, J lost 0 bases, and 8 bases lay in between. This CDR3 spans 15 amino acids. CDR3 sequence: CASSIDDGVNTEAFF. The CDR3 DNA follows: TGTGCCAGTAGTATAGATGATGGGGTGAACACTGAAGCTTTCTTT.

This clonotype was detected a few times. The chain carries TRBV6-5 and TRBJ1-1, with D unclear. The CDR3 extends over 15 amino acids. The germline CDR1 and CDR2 sequences are MNHEY and SVGAGI. V shed 6 bases and J shed 1 base, with 15 bases lying between them. The CDR3 sequence: CASSWAQAGNTEAFF. In DNA, the CDR3 is TGTGCCAGCAGCTGGGCCCAGGCGGGGAACACTGAAGCTTTCTTT.

The chain recombines TRBV4-2 with TRBJ2-7; possible D gene TRBD2, 5 bases. This CDR3 spans 15 amino acids. Looked up from germline, CDR1 is LGHNA and CDR2 is YNFKEQ. V was trimmed by 0 bases and J by 0 bases, leaving 9 bases between them. The CDR3 coding sequence is TGTGCCAGCAGCCAAGATCAAGGAGGCTCCTACGAGCAGTACTTC. This sequence encodes CASSQDQGGSYEQYF.